The next 22 T cell receptor beta chains were all read from a single sample in a study of Tregs in tolerant kidney transplant recipients. The table came from immunoSEQ multiplex PCR; TCRdb's copy has only in-frame clones and leaves some out. The table lists tens of thousands of clones, 93% of them singletons. The nonmyeloablative bone marrow transplants came from related graft donors, with transient mixed chimerism. The sequencing here drew on CD4+ T cells from blood (PBMCs), taken 12 months after the transplant. The receptor set was obtained from a human patient who received a combined kidney and bone marrow transplant. T cells may partly derive from the graft donor.

The chain has TRBV14 and TRBJ2-7, with D possibly being TRBD1 (6 bases). Between the trimmed V and J ends, which lost 0 bases and 6 bases, there was a span of 9 bases. The CDR3 is made up of 13 amino acids. The germline gives CDR1 SGHDN, CDR2 FVKESK. The chain's CDR3 is CASSQDTGFEQYF. The CDR3 DNA follows: TGTGCCAGCAGCCAAGATACAGGGTTCGAGCAGTACTTC.

The J gene is TRBJ2-1, the V gene TRBV12-5; D not resolved. Germline CDR1 LGHNT, CDR2 FRNRAP. Trimming pared 3 bases from V and 9 bases from J, leaving 12 bases between. The CDR3 runs 13 residues. CDR3 nucleotides: TGTGCTAGTGGTTTATCGTCCCCGGGTGAGCAGTTCTTC. This translates into CASGLSSPGEQFF.

This clone was seen more than once but under ten times. This sequence joins TRBV19 and TRBJ2-7; the D gene is possibly TRBD2 (7 bases). V was shortened by 6 bases and J by 2 bases, with 8 bases between the two germline ends. Germline V gene data show CDR1 as LNHDA and CDR2 as SQIVND (reference sequence). The CDR3 is 12 amino acids. The CDR3 spells CASRGGPYEQYF. In DNA, the CDR3 is TGTGCCAGTAGGGGGGGGCCCTACGAGCAGTACTTC.

The chain employs TRBV7-8 and TRBJ2-4; TRBD2 aligns across 9 bases. CDR1 is SGHVS and CDR2 is FQNEAQ in the germline V gene. J lost 3 bases, V lost 5 bases, and 2 bases had no gene match. The CDR3 runs 14 residues. The CDR3 DNA follows: TGTGCCAGCAGCGGAGCGGGGGGCAAAAACATTCAGTACTTC. It specifies CASSGAGGKNIQYF.

The J gene is TRBJ1-3, the V gene TRBV2, with TRBD1 as a possible D gene (5 bases). The CDR3 runs to 13 residues. Germline V CDR1 and CDR2: SNHLY, FYNNEI. V lost 7 bases and J lost 2, with 9 bases in between. The CDR3 DNA follows: TGTGCCAGCACGGGGGGACCTGGAAACACCATATATTTT. It encodes CASTGGPGNTIYF.

The chain uses TRBV14 and TRBJ1-4; D unresolved. V gave up 5 bases and J gave up 4 bases, with 14 bases separating them. The germline CDR1 and CDR2 sequences are SGHDN and FVKESK. This CDR3 contains 15 residues. The CDR3 loop reads CASSGRTAINEKLFF. The CDR3 bases are TGTGCCAGCAGCGGGCGGACTGCAATTAATGAAAAACTGTTTTTT.

The rearrangement joins TRBV7-2 to TRBJ1-2; tentative D call: TRBD1 (6 bases). V shed 3 bases and J shed 4 bases, with 12 bases lying between them. The CDR3 totals 14 residues. Germline CDR1 reads SGHTA; CDR2 reads FQGNSA. CDR3 in amino acids: CASSLDSSVYGYTF. Here the CDR3 DNA reads TGTGCCAGCAGCTTGGACAGCTCCGTCTATGGCTACACCTTC. Full variable domain (rest looked up from reference TRBV7-2 and TRBJ1-2): GAGVSQSPSNKVTEKGKDVELRCDPISGHTALYWYRQSLGQGLEFLIYFQGNSAPDKSGLPSDRFSAERTGGSVSTLTIQRTQQEDSAVYLCASSLDSSVYGYTFGSGTRLTVV.

CDR3: CASLPVLAGRSSSTDTQYF. The CDR3 coding sequence is TGTGCCAGCCTACCAGTCCTAGCGGGGAGGTCCTCAAGCACAGATACGCAGTATTTT. The V and J genes are TRBV18 and TRBJ2-3, with 9 bases matching TRBD2. The CDR3 extends over 19 amino acids. Germline V CDR1 and CDR2: KGHSH, LQKENI. V dropped 8 bases and J dropped 0; count of bases not matched to a gene: 18.

The V gene is TRBV5-1, the J gene TRBJ2-2; D may be TRBD1 (7 bases). The CDR3 is 17 amino acids. Trimming removed 0 bases from V and 0 bases from J, with 12 bases in between. CDR1 and CDR2 (germline): SGHRS, YFSETQ. DNA for the CDR3: TGCGCCAGCAGCTTGGGGCAGGGGGGTGCGAACACCGGGGAGCTGTTTTTT. Its protein product is CASSLGQGGANTGELFF. The variable domain in full, completed from reference TRBV5-1 and TRBJ2-2, reads KAGVTQTPRYLIKTRGQQVTLSCSPISGHRSVSWYQQTPGQGLQFLFEYFSETQRNKGNFPGRFSGRQFSNSRSEMNVSTLELGDSALYLCASSLGQGGANTGELFFGEGSRLTVL.

The chain combines TRBV7-2 with TRBJ1-5, with D perhaps TRBD1 (6 bases). Trimming shortened V by 5 bases and J by 3 bases, and 11 bases separated the two germline ends. CDR1 and CDR2 from the germline V gene are SGHTA and FQGNSA. This CDR3 has 14 residues. The CDR3 DNA is TGTGCCAGCAGCCCCACAGGGAACAATCAGCCCCAGCATTTT. Protein: CASSPTGNNQPQHF.

The V and J genes are TRBV7-2 and TRBJ1-1; no reliable D call. The CDR3 totals 13 residues. Trimming took off 6 bases at V and 0 bases at J, with 8 bases between the two ends. Germline assignment: CDR1 SGHTA and CDR2 FQGNSA. CDR3 sequence (DNA): TGTGCCAGCAGGGCCCCCATGAACACTGAAGCTTTCTTT. This codes for CASRAPMNTEAFF.

The chain is built from TRBV13 and TRBJ2-3; 9 nucleotides line up with TRBD2. Germline assignment: CDR1 PRHDT and CDR2 FYEKMQ (reference sequence). This CDR3 is 16 amino acids long. V lost 0 bases and J lost 7; bases outside the gene matches: 8. CDR3 in DNA: TGTGCCAGCAGCTTAGGCCCCGCGGGGGGGCCGAATACGCAGTATTTT. Its protein product is CASSLGPAGGPNTQYF.

J is TRBJ1-2 and V is TRBV18, with D unclear. V was cut by 4 bases and J by 2 bases, with 8 bases left in between. CDR3 length: 13 amino acids. Germline loops: CDR1 KGHSH, CDR2 LQKENI. The CDR3 DNA follows: TGTGCCAGCTCACTACAGAACAACTATGGCTACACCTTC. Protein: CASSLQNNYGYTF.

This clone has just one count. The rearrangement joins TRBV5-1 to TRBJ2-2, with 12 bases aligning to TRBD1. With V trimmed by 4 bases and J by 4 bases, 8 bases remained unmatched. The germline CDR1 and CDR2 sequences are SGHRS and YFSETQ. This CDR3 comprises 17 residues. The CDR3 is CASSPGQGAPGTGELFF. The CDR3, as DNA: TGCGCCAGCAGCCCGGGACAGGGGGCCCCGGGCACCGGGGAGCTGTTTTTT.

With regard to this clone: At one end, the junction sequence differs from germline, possibly due to a read error. Other DNA sequences within the sample encode an identical CDR3. The rearrangement links TRBV2 to TRBJ1-6, with 7 bases fitting TRBD1. CDR3 length equals 14 residues. CDR1 SNHLY and CDR2 FYNNEI come from the germline V gene. The CDR3 DNA reads as TGTGCCAGCAGGGGCCCAGGGGGGAATTCCCCCCTCCACTTT. Residues: CASRGPGGNSPLHF. The entire variable domain, with the rest obtained from reference TRBV2 and TRBJ1-6, is as follows: EPEVTQTPSHQVTQMGQEVILRCVPISNHLYFYWYRQILGQKVEFLVSFYNNEISEKSEIFDDQFSVERPDGSNFTLKIRSTKLEDSAMYFCASRGPGGNSPLHFGNGTRLTVT.

This sequence joins TRBV7-2 and TRBJ2-7, with 14 bases fitting TRBD2. Unmatched junction bases numbered 11, after V lost 1 base and J lost 3 bases. Germline CDR1 reads SGHTA; CDR2 reads FQGNSA. The CDR3 sequence is 19 residues long. The CDR3 spells CASSLVSTSGGAGGYEQYF. The CDR3 region has the DNA TGTGCCAGCAGCTTAGTATCGACTAGCGGGGGGGCCGGAGGCTACGAGCAGTACTTC.

The chain combines TRBV5-1 with TRBJ2-3; 7 bases align to TRBD2. The CDR3 sequence is 13 residues long. CDR1 is SGHRS, CDR2 YFSETQ, per germline. V lost 3 bases to trimming and J lost 3 bases; unmatched junction nucleotides: 1. The CDR3 sequence: CASSSSGTDTQYF. CDR3 nucleotides: TGCGCCAGCAGCTCTAGCGGAACAGATACGCAGTATTTT.

This clone was observed once. The V call is TRBV5-4, the J call TRBJ2-3, with D hard to call. Between the trimmed V and J ends, which lost 2 bases and 3 bases, there was a span of 7 bases. The CDR3 consists of 13 residues. The germline CDR1 and CDR2 sequences are SGHNT and YYREEE (reference sequence). DNA for the CDR3: TGTGCCAGCAGCTTCTTTAGTACAGATACGCAGTATTTT. The encoded protein is CASSFFSTDTQYF.

V is TRBV18 and J is TRBJ2-7; D unresolved. The V end lost 8 bases, the J end lost 1 base, and 15 bases lay between the germline ends. Germline CDR1 and CDR2: KGHSH and LQKENI. This CDR3 comprises 14 residues. CDR3 region: CASSPDFGSYEQYF. The DNA for the CDR3 is TGTGCCAGCAGCCCAGACTTTGGGTCCTACGAGCAGTACTTC.

V gene TRBV4-3 combines with J gene TRBJ1-2; a weak D match, TRBD1 (5 bases). The CDR3 has 15 residues. V was trimmed by 3 bases and J by 4 bases, leaving 15 bases between them. Germline V gives CDR1 LGHNA, CDR2 YSLEER. CDR3 nucleotide sequence: TGCGCCAGCAGCCACGGAGGGGCACAGACCTATGGCTACACCTTC. It translates to CASSHGGAQTYGYTF.

The chain combines TRBV5-5 with TRBJ2-1; D possibly corresponds to TRBD1 (5 bases). Germline V gives CDR1 SGHKS, CDR2 YYEKEE (reference sequence). The CDR3 spans 13 residues. The germline V and J ends were trimmed by 1 base and 5 bases, with 7 bases remaining between them. The CDR3: CASSLLGDNEQFF. The CDR3 DNA sequence: TGTGCCAGCAGCTTGTTAGGGGACAATGAGCAGTTCTTC.

The gene calls are TRBV19 and TRBJ1-1, with 11 bases that match TRBD1. With 4 bases clipped from V and 0 bases from J, the junction kept 4 bases outside the gene matches. This CDR3 is 16 amino acids long. CDR1 is LNHDA and CDR2 is SQIVND in the germline V gene (reference sequence). The CDR3 DNA follows: TGTGCCAGTAGTACCCTGGACAGGGGGCTGAACACTGAAGCTTTCTTT. Protein: CASSTLDRGLNTEAFF.